A selection of T cell receptor beta chains follows, all from one sample in a study of control samples from healthy donors and cancer patients. Repertoires were generated with immunoSEQ multiplex PCR, while TCRdb's copy carries only in-frame clones and drops some. The sample has fewer than 200,000 clones, approximately 92% seen once. Sequenced: blood. The receptors were gathered from a man aged 25 to 40 in good health. Each CDR3 is given with its conserved first and last residue. D genes are given only for firm matches. Clone size is shown for a subset of rows, as once, few, many or a class of expanded clone.

v_call	clone_size	j_call	d_call	cdr3_aa	cdr3_nt
TRBV6-5	-	TRBJ2-6	-	CAGGGPRGLTF	TGTGCCGGGGGGGGGCCCAGGGGTCTGACTTTC
TRBV27	-	TRBJ2-1	TRBD2	CASSRPYLAGEHNEQFF	TGTGCCAGCAGTAGGCCCTATCTAGCGGGGGAGCACAATGAGCAGTTCTTC
TRBV6-6	-	TRBJ1-2	-	CASSSPGGLNYGYTF	TGTGCCAGCAGTTCACCCGGGGGGTTAAACTATGGCTACACCTTC
TRBV5-1	-	TRBJ2-7	-	CASSLERGAYEQYF	TGCGCCAGCAGCTTGGAGCGAGGGGCCTACGAGCAGTACTTC
TRBV6-1	-	TRBJ1-2	-	CASSDYPGAGGYTF	TGTGCCAGCAGTGATTATCCGGGGGCAGGGGGCTACACCTTC
TRBV27	-	TRBJ2-3	-	CASSPTPPTDGTDTQYF	TGTGCCAGCAGTCCCACCCCCCCGACAGACGGCACAGATACGCAGTATTTT
TRBV5-1	-	TRBJ2-2	TRBD2	CASSFGTINTGELFF	TGCGCCAGCAGCTTTGGGACTATTAACACCGGGGAGCTGTTTTTT
TRBV5-1	-	TRBJ1-2	-	CASSLGRGLDGYTF	TGCGCCAGCAGCTTGGGTCGGGGGCTGGATGGCTACACCTTC
TRBV7-6	-	TRBJ2-1	TRBD2	CASSLPAGALYNEQFF	TGTGCCAGCAGCTTACCAGCGGGAGCTCTCTACAATGAGCAGTTCTTC
TRBV9	once	TRBJ1-1	-	CASSATSDTEAFF	TGTGCCAGCAGCGCTACTTCTGACACTGAAGCTTTCTTT
TRBV9	-	TRBJ2-3	-	CASSPGHLTDTQYF	TGTGCCAGCAGCCCGGGTCACCTCACAGATACGCAGTATTTT
TRBV28	-	TRBJ1-6	-	CASSPVDRDNSPLHF	TGTGCCAGCAGCCCAGTGGATAGAGATAATTCACCCCTCCACTTT
TRBV15	-	TRBJ2-4	-	CATSRVWRNLDIQYF	TGTGCCACCAGCAGGGTGTGGCGGAACTTGGACATTCAGTACTTC
TRBV10-3	once	TRBJ2-7	TRBD1	CAISESIQGAYEQYF	TGTGCCATCAGTGAGTCGATCCAGGGGGCCTACGAGCAGTACTTC
TRBV4-3	-	TRBJ2-3	-	CASSQQPSTNADTQYF	TGCGCCAGCAGCCAGCAACCATCGACCAACGCAGATACGCAGTATTTT
TRBV15	-	TRBJ2-1	-	CATSSGGETNEQFF	TGTGCCACCAGCAGCGGGGGAGAGACCAATGAGCAGTTCTTC
TRBV6-2/TRBV6-3	-	TRBJ2-7	-	CASSHYGTYEQYF	TGTGCCAGCAGCCATTACGGGACCTACGAGCAGTACTTC
TRBV11-2	-	TRBJ1-4	TRBD1	CASSRAPQGATTNEKLFF	TGTGCCAGCAGTCGAGCCCCGCAGGGGGCCACAACTAATGAAAAACTGTTTTTT
TRBV9	-	TRBJ1-1	TRBD1	CASSVASYIRQGRKTEAFF	TGTGCCAGCAGCGTAGCTAGTTATATTCGACAGGGAAGGAAAACTGAAGCTTTCTTT
TRBV7-2	-	TRBJ2-1	-	CASSLVGGFYNEQFF	TGTGCCAGCAGCTTAGTAGGTGGATTCTACAATGAGCAGTTCTTC
TRBV28	-	TRBJ1-2	-	CASSPGRYGYTF	TGTGCCAGCAGTCCAGGGAGATATGGCTACACCTTC
TRBV6-5	-	TRBJ2-7	-	CASRKAEGVHYEQYF	TGTGCCAGCAGGAAGGCCGAGGGAGTCCACTACGAGCAGTACTTC
TRBV12-3/TRBV12-4	-	TRBJ1-1	-	CASSLTGRTEAFF	TGTGCCAGCAGCCTAACAGGGAGGACTGAAGCTTTCTTT
TRBV4-3	-	TRBJ1-2	-	CASSQVPWADLQGGINYGYTF	TGCGCCAGCAGCCAAGTACCCTGGGCCGATCTACAGGGAGGGATTAACTATGGCTACACCTTC
TRBV14	-	TRBJ2-7	-	CASSQGWGRSQYF	TGTGCCAGCAGCCAAGGGTGGGGGAGGTCTCAGTACTTC
TRBV5-6	-	TRBJ2-2	-	CASSQNLVVYPTGELFF	TGTGCCAGCAGCCAGAATCTAGTGGTATATCCGACCGGGGAGCTGTTTTTT
TRBV9	few	TRBJ1-5	-	CASSVEEGQPNQPQHF	TGTGCCAGCAGCGTAGAGGAGGGACAACCTAATCAGCCCCAGCATTTT
TRBV4-2	-	TRBJ2-2	TRBD2	CASSQDLAGAYTGELFF	TGTGCCAGCAGCCAAGACCTGGCGGGAGCGTACACCGGGGAGCTGTTTTTT
TRBV6-5	-	TRBJ1-2	-	CATSRETNYGYTF	TGTGCCACCTCCAGAGAGACTAACTATGGCTACACCTTC